This is a list of T cell receptor beta chains from one sample in a study of spatial heterogeneity in lung cancer. TCRdb recomputed calls from the 5' RACE reads with MiXCR, one row per CDR3 protein. This sample has approximately 11,000 distinct CDR3 sequences; 6% to 7% occur once, and the top ten carry over 25%. Sequencing used normal lung tissue next to the tumor, obtained at surgery. These TCRs come from a male donor with early-stage non-small cell lung cancer. Each CDR3 is given with its conserved first and last residue. The D gene is left open where the match is weak. Clone sizes are given selectively: once, few, many, or a class where the clone is expanded.

abundance	v_gene	j_gene	d_gene	CDR3nt	CDR3aa
many	TRBV30	TRBJ2-3	-	TGTGCCTGGAGTAAGGGAGATACGCAGTATTTT	CAWSKGDTQYF
many	TRBV7-2	TRBJ2-7	-	TGTGCCAGCAGCTTATCGACCCAAGCGTACTACGAGCAGTACTTC	CASSLSTQAYYEQYF
medium-sized	TRBV19	TRBJ2-3	-	TGTGCCAGTAGAGAGAGGGGTTGGGGCACAGATACGCAGTATTTT	CASRERGWGTDTQYF
medium-sized	TRBV3-2	TRBJ2-1	-	TGTGCCAGCAGCCATACCGTCGGACTAGCGGGGGGATATGAGCAGTTCTTC	CASSHTVGLAGGYEQFF
many	TRBV12-3/TRBV12-4	TRBJ1-1	-	TGTGCCAGCGGTAGTCTGAACACTGAAGCTTTCTTT	CASGSLNTEAFF
many	TRBV20-1	TRBJ1-2	TRBD1	TGCAGTGCTAAGAGGACAGGGTTCGATAGCTATGGCTACACCTTC	CSAKRTGFDSYGYTF
few	TRBV29-1	TRBJ1-5	-	TGCAGCGTTACTTTTGGCAATCAGCCCCAGCATTTT	CSVTFGNQPQHF
few	TRBV24-1	TRBJ2-1	-	TGTGCCACCAGTGACCCCCAGGCCTCTGGAAATGAGCAGTTCTTC	CATSDPQASGNEQFF
-	TRBV6-2/TRBV6-3	TRBJ2-1	-	TGTGCCAGCAGCCTGGACCCTCAGACCCAGTTCTTC	CASSLDPQTQFF
many	TRBV27	TRBJ1-2	-	TGTGCCAGCAGTTTGGGGGACGGCTATGGCTACACCTTC	CASSLGDGYGYTF
many	TRBV7-2	TRBJ2-7	-	TGTGCCAGCACCGCCTCGAGGGCCGAGCAGTACTTC	CASTASRAEQYF
many	TRBV7-2	TRBJ2-1	-	TGTGCCAGCAGCTTAGGGCCCGATGGGAAGCAGTTCTTC	CASSLGPDGKQFF
-	TRBV7-9	TRBJ2-1	TRBD2	TGTGCCAGCAGCCAGGGACTAGGGAATTTTTTAGGCAATGAGCAGTTCTTC	CASSQGLGNFLGNEQFF
few	TRBV9	TRBJ2-7	TRBD1	TGTGCCAGCAGCGCCACCTGGGACAGTTACTACGAGCAGTACTTC	CASSATWDSYYEQYF
many	TRBV4-3	TRBJ1-1	-	TGCGCCAGCAGCCTTAAGATGGGCGGAAACACTGAAGCTTTCTTT	CASSLKMGGNTEAFF
many	TRBV5-4	TRBJ1-5	-	TGTGCCAGCAGCTCCCGGACCAATCAGCCCCAGCATTTT	CASSSRTNQPQHF
many	TRBV14	TRBJ1-1	-	TGTGCCAGCAGCCAAGGAATGAACACTGAAGCTTTCTTT	CASSQGMNTEAFF
few	TRBV3-1	TRBJ2-2	-	TGTGCCAGCAGCCAATGGGGGCGGCCGAACACCGGGGAGCTGTTTTTT	CASSQWGRPNTGELFF
many	TRBV3-1	TRBJ2-7	-	TGTGCCAGCAGCCCCTCCTCGACAGGTTACGAGCAGTACTTC	CASSPSSTGYEQYF
many	TRBV20-1	TRBJ2-3	TRBD2	TGCAGTGCTCCCAAGCGGGGGAGCACAGATACGCAGTATTTT	CSAPKRGSTDTQYF
medium-sized	TRBV6-1	TRBJ1-1	-	TGTGCCAGCAGTGGATGGGTCAGGGAGTACACTGAAGCTTTCTTT	CASSGWVREYTEAFF
many	TRBV20-1	TRBJ1-3	-	TGCAGTGCTAGAGACCCTTTAGCCTCCGGAAACACCATATATTTT	CSARDPLASGNTIYF
many	TRBV19	TRBJ1-5	-	TGTGCCAGTTCAGTAGAAAGAAGCAATCAGCCCCAGCATTTT	CASSVERSNQPQHF
few	TRBV29-1	TRBJ2-1	TRBD1	TGCAGCGTTGAAGTCATCGGACAGGAACGGTTCTTC	CSVEVIGQERFF
many	TRBV28	TRBJ2-1	TRBD2	TGTGCCAGCAGTACGACTAGCGGGGGGGTAAATGAGCAGTTCTTC	CASSTTSGGVNEQFF
many	TRBV6-5	TRBJ2-2	TRBD1	TGTGCCAGCAGTTATCGGACAGGGTCATCCGGGGAGCTGTTTTTT	CASSYRTGSSGELFF
-	TRBV9	TRBJ2-1	TRBD2	TGTGCCAGCAGCGCATTAACTAGCGGGAGGGCCAATGAGCAGTTCTTC	CASSALTSGRANEQFF
many	TRBV19	TRBJ2-1	TRBD2	TGTGCCAGTAGTATGGGAGGGAGCTCCTACAATGAGCAGTTCTTC	CASSMGGSSYNEQFF